These T cell receptor beta chains were read from a single sample in a study of shared clonotypes between healthy human individuals. Sequenced by immunoSEQ multiplex PCR; TCRdb stores in-frame clones only, minus some. The sample holds about 870,000 clones, around 93% seen once. Sequencing was done on a sample of naive CD8+ T cells sorted from blood. The receptors come from a man aged 25-45 years in good health. Both conserved end residues are part of each CDR3. A D gene is named only where the DNA matches it firmly. Rows give clone size only sometimes, using once, few, many, or a class for an expanded clone.

-,-,TRBJ2-1,TRBV5-1,CASSLSNSYNEQFF,TGCGCCAGCAGCTTGAGTAACTCCTACAATGAGCAGTTCTTC
-,few,TRBJ2-3,TRBV4-1,CASSQDNTDTQYF,TGCGCCAGCAGCCAAGATAATACAGATACGCAGTATTTT
-,once,TRBJ2-5,TRBV27,CASSLSLGAEETQYF,TGTGCCAGCAGTTTATCGCTGGGGGCGGAGGAGACCCAGTACTTC
-,-,TRBJ2-1,TRBV11-2,CASSLGGVYEQFF,TGTGCCAGCAGCTTAGGGGGGGTTTATGAGCAGTTCTTC
-,-,TRBJ1-2,TRBV19,CASSFGTSLFYGYTF,TGTGCCAGTAGTTTCGGGACTTCCCTCTTCTATGGCTACACCTTC
-,-,TRBJ1-3,TRBV9,CASSNTGRGNHNSGNTIYF,TGTGCCAGCAGTAACACAGGGAGAGGTAACCACAACTCTGGAAACACCATATATTTT
-,once,TRBJ2-5,TRBV27,CASSGQGTVGTQYF,TGTGCCAGCAGTGGGCAGGGTACGGTTGGGACCCAGTACTTC
-,-,TRBJ2-1,TRBV19,CASEGEGPYNEQFF,TGTGCTTCCGAGGGGGAGGGCCCCTACAATGAGCAGTTCTTC
-,-,TRBJ2-3,TRBV11-2,CASSYHPGPSSTDTQYF,TGTGCCAGCAGTTACCACCCAGGGCCCTCTAGCACAGATACGCAGTATTTT
-,-,TRBJ1-1,TRBV6-5,CASKRVMNTEAFF,TGTGCCAGCAAGAGGGTAATGAACACTGAAGCTTTCTTT
-,-,TRBJ2-2,TRBV25-1,CASEPGGIGELFF,TGTGCCAGTGAGCCTGGGGGGATCGGGGAGCTGTTTTTT
-,-,TRBJ1-2,TRBV28,CASRNHLGRSYGYTF,TGTGCCAGCCGCAATCACTTGGGGAGGAGCTATGGCTACACCTTC
TRBD1,-,TRBJ2-7,TRBV5-4,CASSLGGQGHEQYF,TGTGCCAGCAGCTTGGGTGGACAGGGTCACGAGCAGTACTTC
-,-,TRBJ2-5,TRBV11-2,CASSLVGGLETQYF,TGTGCCAGCAGCTTAGTCGGGGGTTTAGAGACCCAGTACTTC
-,-,TRBJ2-7,TRBV6-5,CASSYGTRYEQYF,TGTGCCAGCAGTTACGGGACACGCTACGAGCAGTACTTC
-,-,TRBJ1-1,TRBV7-9,CASSPKGERAFF,TGTGCCAGCAGCCCGAAGGGGGAGCGGGCTTTCTTT
TRBD1,-,TRBJ2-2,TRBV27,CASSNRGGELFF,TGTGCCAGCAGTAACAGGGGTGGGGAGCTGTTTTTT
TRBD1,-,TRBJ1-2,TRBV6-6,CASSQLPGQPYGYTF,TGTGCCAGCAGCCAACTCCCGGGACAGCCTTATGGCTACACCTTC
-,-,TRBJ2-1,TRBV9,CASSVEGGSYNEQFF,TGTGCCAGCAGCGTAGAAGGGGGCTCCTACAATGAGCAGTTCTTC
TRBD1,-,TRBJ2-3,TRBV19,CASSIQGAMADTQYF,TGTGCCAGTAGTATCCAGGGGGCGATGGCAGATACGCAGTATTTT
-,few,TRBJ2-7,TRBV29-1,CSVEDRYEQYF,TGCAGCGTTGAAGATCGGTACGAGCAGTACTTC
-,-,TRBJ2-7,TRBV21-1,CASKRSEQYF,TGTGCCAGCAAACGGAGCGAGCAGTACTTC
TRBD1,-,TRBJ2-2,TRBV19,CASSIWEGGAVSTGELFF,TGTGCCAGTAGTATATGGGAAGGGGGCGCAGTCTCGACCGGGGAGCTGTTTTTT
TRBD2,-,TRBJ2-1,TRBV10-1,CASSEIWSGRYNEQFF,TGCGCCAGCAGTGAGATTTGGAGCGGGAGATACAATGAGCAGTTCTTC
-,-,TRBJ2-6,TRBV7-6,CASSLGVPDDSGANVLTF,TGTGCCAGCAGCTTAGGGGTACCGGACGACTCTGGGGCCAACGTCCTGACTTTC
-,-,TRBJ1-3,TRBV7-9,CASSEDLRSGNTIYF,TGTGCCAGCAGCGAGGACTTAAGGTCTGGAAACACCATATATTTT
TRBD2,-,TRBJ2-7,TRBV28,CASSSAILTGTSGRTPYEQYF,TGTGCCAGCAGTTCGGCAATATTAACCGGGACTAGCGGCCGAACCCCCTACGAGCAGTACTTC
TRBD1,-,TRBJ1-5,TRBV6-5,CASSYTTGGNQPQHF,TGTGCCAGCAGTTACACAACAGGGGGCAATCAGCCCCAGCATTTT
-,-,TRBJ2-1,TRBV29-1,CSVGPEGGEQFF,TGCAGCGTTGGCCCGGAGGGGGGCGAGCAGTTCTTC
-,-,TRBJ1-1,TRBV28,CASTIWGSTEAFF,TGTGCCAGCACCATCTGGGGGAGCACTGAAGCTTTCTTT
TRBD2,once,TRBJ2-1,TRBV7-9,CASSNSGVDYNEQFF,TGTGCCAGCAGCAATAGCGGGGTCGACTACAATGAGCAGTTCTTC
TRBD1,-,TRBJ1-4,TRBV30,CAWSTGTGDEKLFF,TGTGCCTGGAGTACCGGGACAGGGGATGAAAAACTGTTTTTT
-,-,TRBJ2-7,TRBV11-2,CASSSLAGLSSYEQYF,TGTGCCAGCAGCTCGCTGGCGGGACTTAGCTCCTACGAGCAGTACTTC
-,once,TRBJ2-2,TRBV6-5,CASSYGLNTGELFF,TGTGCCAGCAGTTACGGGCTAAACACCGGGGAGCTGTTTTTT
-,-,TRBJ2-4,TRBV30,CAWSKVGGSFQYF,TGTGCCTGGAGTAAGGTGGGGGGCTCGTTTCAGTACTTC
-,-,TRBJ2-1,TRBV9,CASSGAGTGYEQFF,TGTGCCAGCAGCGGGGCGGGAACAGGCTATGAGCAGTTCTTC
-,-,TRBJ2-1,TRBV28,CASSLVVNEQFF,TGTGCCAGCAGTTTAGTGGTTAATGAGCAGTTCTTC
-,-,TRBJ2-5,TRBV7-9,CASSWIQETQYF,TGTGCCAGCAGCTGGATCCAAGAGACCCAGTACTTC
-,-,TRBJ1-1,TRBV4-1,CASSPKQAPDTEAFF,TGCGCCAGCAGCCCCAAACAGGCCCCGGACACTGAAGCTTTCTTT
TRBD2,-,TRBJ2-2,TRBV2,CASSESGRNTGELFF,TGTGCCAGCAGTGAAAGCGGGAGGAACACCGGGGAGCTGTTTTTT
TRBD2,many,TRBJ2-5,TRBV2,CASSGLAGEQETQYF,TGTGCCAGCAGTGGCCTAGCGGGAGAGCAGGAGACCCAGTACTTC